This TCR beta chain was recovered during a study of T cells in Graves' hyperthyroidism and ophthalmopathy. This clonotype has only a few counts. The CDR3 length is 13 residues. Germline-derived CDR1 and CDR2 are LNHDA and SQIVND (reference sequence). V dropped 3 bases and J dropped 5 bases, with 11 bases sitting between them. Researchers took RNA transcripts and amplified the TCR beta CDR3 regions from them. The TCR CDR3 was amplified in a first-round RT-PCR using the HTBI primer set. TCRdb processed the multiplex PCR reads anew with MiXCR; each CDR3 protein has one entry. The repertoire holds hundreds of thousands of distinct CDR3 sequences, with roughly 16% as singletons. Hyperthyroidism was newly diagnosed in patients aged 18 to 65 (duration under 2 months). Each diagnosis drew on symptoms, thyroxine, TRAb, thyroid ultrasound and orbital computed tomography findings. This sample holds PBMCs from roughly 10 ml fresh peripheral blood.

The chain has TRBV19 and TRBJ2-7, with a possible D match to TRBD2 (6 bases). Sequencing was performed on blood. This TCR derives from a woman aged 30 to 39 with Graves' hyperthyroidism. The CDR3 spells CASSIRGGNEQYF. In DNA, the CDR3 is TGTGCCAGTAGTATCCGGGGAGGCAACGAGCAGTACTTC.